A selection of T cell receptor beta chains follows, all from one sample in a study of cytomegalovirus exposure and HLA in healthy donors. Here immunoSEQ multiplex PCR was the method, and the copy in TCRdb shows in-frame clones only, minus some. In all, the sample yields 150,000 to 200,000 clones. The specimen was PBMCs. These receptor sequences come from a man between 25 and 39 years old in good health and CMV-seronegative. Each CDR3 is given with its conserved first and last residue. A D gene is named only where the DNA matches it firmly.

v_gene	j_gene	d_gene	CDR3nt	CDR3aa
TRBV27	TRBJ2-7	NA	TGTGCCAGCAGTGGAGGGGTCTACGAGCAGTACTTC	CASSGGVYEQYF
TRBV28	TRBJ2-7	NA	TGTGCCAGCAGCTCCTACTTCCGGGGAGAGCAGTACTTC	CASSSYFRGEQYF
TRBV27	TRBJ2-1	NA	TGTGCCAGCAGTCCGGTAGCGGAAGCCTACAATGAGCAGTTCTTC	CASSPVAEAYNEQFF
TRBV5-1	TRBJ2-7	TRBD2	TGCGCCAGCAGCCCGGGACTAGCGGTCCGCGAGCAGTACTTC	CASSPGLAVREQYF
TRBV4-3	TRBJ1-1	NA	TGCGCCAGCCGGATAGTCATAGGGGGAACTGAAGCTTTCTTT	CASRIVIGGTEAFF
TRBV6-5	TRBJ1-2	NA	TGTGCCAGCAGTTACTCGTTCCCCGGGACTAACTATGGCTACACCTTC	CASSYSFPGTNYGYTF
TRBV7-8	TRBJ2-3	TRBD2	TGTGCCAGCAGCTTACTGGGAGCGGGAGGGGCGGATACGCAGTATTTT	CASSLLGAGGADTQYF
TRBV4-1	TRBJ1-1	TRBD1	TGCGCCAGCAGCCAAGTTCTGACAGGGGTCACTGAAGCTTTCTTT	CASSQVLTGVTEAFF
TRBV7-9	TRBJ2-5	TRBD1	TGTGCCAGCAGCTTAGCGGGGACAGGGGGCCAAGAGACCCAGTACTTC	CASSLAGTGGQETQYF
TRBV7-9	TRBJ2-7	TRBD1	TGTGCCAGCAGCAAGAGCTCAACAGGGGGAGAGCAGTACTTC	CASSKSSTGGEQYF
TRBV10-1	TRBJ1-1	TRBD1	TGCGCCAGCTCAAGGGACAGCGAAGCTTTCTTT	CASSRDSEAFF
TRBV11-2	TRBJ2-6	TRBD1	TGTGCCAGTTCAGGGACAGACTTTTACTCTGGGGCCAACGTCCTGACTTTC	CASSGTDFYSGANVLTF
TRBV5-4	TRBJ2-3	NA	TGTGCCAGCAGCTTGGCAGGGCTAGCGTCTAGCACAGATACGCAGTATTTT	CASSLAGLASSTDTQYF
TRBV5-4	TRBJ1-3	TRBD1	TGTGCCAGCAGCTCTAGGACAGGGAGCGGAAACACCATATATTTT	CASSSRTGSGNTIYF
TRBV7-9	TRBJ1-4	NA	TGTGCCGGGCACCCAGTAGGGGCGAATGAAAAACTGTTTTTT	CAGHPVGANEKLFF
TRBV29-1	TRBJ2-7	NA	TGCAGCGTTGGCGGCCCTTACGAGCAGTACTTC	CSVGGPYEQYF
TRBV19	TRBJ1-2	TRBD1	TGTGCCAGTAGTCCACAGGGGTATGGCTACACCTTC	CASSPQGYGYTF
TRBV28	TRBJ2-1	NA	TGTGCCAGCAGTCCCCCAGGGGTTGAGCAGTTCTTC	CASSPPGVEQFF
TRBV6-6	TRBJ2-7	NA	TGTGCCAGCAGTTACCCCGGCGGAACCTCCTACGAGCAGTACTTC	CASSYPGGTSYEQYF
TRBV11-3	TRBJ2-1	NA	TGTGCCAGCAGCTTAGGGGGGGGGCTGATTAACAATGAGCAGTTCTTC	CASSLGGGLINNEQFF
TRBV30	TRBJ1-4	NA	TGTGCCTGGAGTACGGGAGGCATCGAAAAACTGTTTTTT	CAWSTGGIEKLFF
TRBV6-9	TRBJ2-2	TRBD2	TGTGCCAGCAGTTTGATAGCGGGAACAACCGGGGAGCTGTTTTTT	CASSLIAGTTGELFF
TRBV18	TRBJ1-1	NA	TGTGCCAGCTCACCGGCAAACACTGAAGCTTTCTTT	CASSPANTEAFF
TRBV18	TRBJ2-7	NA	TGTGCCAGCTCACCACCAGGACAGACCTACGAGCAGTACTTC	CASSPPGQTYEQYF
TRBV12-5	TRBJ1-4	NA	TGTGCTAGTGGTTTGGTACTTAGGGGTTTTGATGAAAAACTGTTTTTT	CASGLVLRGFDEKLFF
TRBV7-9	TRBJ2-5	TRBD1	TGTGCCAGCAGCCCACAGAGACAGGGGGTCGGAGAGACCCAGTACTTC	CASSPQRQGVGETQYF
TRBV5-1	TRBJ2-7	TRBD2	TGCGCCAGCAGGACCGGGACTAGCGGTTACGAGCAGTACTTC	CASRTGTSGYEQYF
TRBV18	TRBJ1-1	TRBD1	TGTGCCAGCTCACCACCGGTAGGGACAGGGGGTACCACTGAAGCTTTCTTT	CASSPPVGTGGTTEAFF
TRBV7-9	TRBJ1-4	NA	TGTGCCAGCAGCTTGCCGGGAGGGGAAAAACTGTTTTTT	CASSLPGGEKLFF
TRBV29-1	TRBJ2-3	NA	TGCAGCGTAGGAAGAGGGCCGTCGGCTGGCGGTTCTACATTAGATACGCAGTATTTT	CSVGRGPSAGGSTLDTQYF
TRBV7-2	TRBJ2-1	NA	TGTGCCAGCAGCCCCCCTAGCTACAATGAGCAGTTCTTC	CASSPPSYNEQFF
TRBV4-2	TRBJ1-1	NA	TGTGCCAGCAGCCAAGTCCCAGACACTGAAGCTTTCTTT	CASSQVPDTEAFF
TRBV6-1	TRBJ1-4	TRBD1	TGTGCCAGCAGTGGATTCCTAGCCGGGACAGGGAACGAAAAACTGTTTTTT	CASSGFLAGTGNEKLFF
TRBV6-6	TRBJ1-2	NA	TGTGCCAGCAGTCCTGATGGGGCGGAAACGGGTTATGGCTACACCTTC	CASSPDGAETGYGYTF
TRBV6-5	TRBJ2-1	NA	TGTGCCAGCAGTCCTAGGGGGGGCGCCTACAATGAGCAGTTCTTC	CASSPRGGAYNEQFF
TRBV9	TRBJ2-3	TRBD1	TGTGCCAGCAGCGCTCTTCGGGACAGGGGTTTGGATACGCAGTATTTT	CASSALRDRGLDTQYF
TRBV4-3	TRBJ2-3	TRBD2	TGCGCCAGCAGCCAAGAGGCTAGCGGCAATACGCAGTATTTT	CASSQEASGNTQYF
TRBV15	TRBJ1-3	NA	TGTGCCACCAGCAGAGATACGGCAGGGGCCCTCTCTGGAAACACCATATATTTT	CATSRDTAGALSGNTIYF
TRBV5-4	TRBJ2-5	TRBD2	TGTGCCAGCAGCTCCGGACTAGCGGGAGCTCAAGAGACCCAGTACTTC	CASSSGLAGAQETQYF
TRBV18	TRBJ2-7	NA	TGTGCCAGCTCACCAGGCGCGGAGAGCTCCTACGAGCAGTACTTC	CASSPGAESSYEQYF
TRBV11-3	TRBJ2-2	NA	TGTGCCAGCAGCTTTCTCGCCGGGGAGCTGTTTTTT	CASSFLAGELFF
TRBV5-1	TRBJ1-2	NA	TGCGCCAGCAGCACGGCGGGTGACACTAACTATGGCTACACCTTC	CASSTAGDTNYGYTF